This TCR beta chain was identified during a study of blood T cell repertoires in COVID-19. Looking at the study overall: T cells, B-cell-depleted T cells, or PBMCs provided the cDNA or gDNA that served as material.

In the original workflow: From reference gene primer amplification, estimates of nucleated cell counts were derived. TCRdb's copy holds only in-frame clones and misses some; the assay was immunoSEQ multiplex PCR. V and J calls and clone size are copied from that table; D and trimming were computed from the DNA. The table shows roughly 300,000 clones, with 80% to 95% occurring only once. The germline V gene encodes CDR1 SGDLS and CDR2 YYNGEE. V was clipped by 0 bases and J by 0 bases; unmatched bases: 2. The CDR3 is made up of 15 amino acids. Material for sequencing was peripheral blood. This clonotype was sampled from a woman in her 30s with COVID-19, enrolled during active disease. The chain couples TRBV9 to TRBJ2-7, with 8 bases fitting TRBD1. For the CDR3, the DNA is TGTGCCAGCAGCGTAGGGACAGGGCTCTCCTACGAGCAGTACTTC. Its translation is CASSVGTGLSYEQYF.